The subject of this entry is one T cell receptor (beta chain). What it binds is not known. Sequencing was performed with immunoSEQ multiplex PCR; in TCRdb, only in-frame clones are kept and a portion is missing. This table has some 70,000 clones, 87% appearing once. This entry is derived from a study of OX40 agonist ivuxolimab in advanced cancers. The V gene lost 4 bases and the J gene lost 6 bases, with 19 bases spanning the gap. Germline V gives CDR1 SGHTA, CDR2 FQGNSA. The CDR3 is 16 residues long. Points from the study as a whole: Partial responders at 0.1-3.0 mg/kg showed near-lowest clonal expansion.

This clonotype was sampled from an adult with an advanced solid tumor such as melanoma, head and neck, liver or kidney cancer. Sample: CD4+ or CD8+ T cells sorted from blood, taken in a trial of the OX40 agonist ivuxolimab. The chain employs TRBV7-2 and TRBJ2-1; the D gene is possibly TRBD1 (5 bases). For the CDR3, the DNA is TGTGCCAGCAGCTACTACGAATTCAGGGCTGGCAATGAGCAGTTCTTC. Amino acid sequence: CASSYYEFRAGNEQFF.